Shown below are 13 T cell receptor beta chains from a single sample sequenced in a study of T cell responses to AZD1222 COVID-19 vaccine. Sequencing was performed with immunoSEQ multiplex PCR; in TCRdb, only in-frame clones are kept and a portion is missing. The sample shows roughly 180,000 clones, around 87% of them seen only once. The specimen comprised peripheral blood, sampled on day 0 of AZD1222 vaccination. All receptors derive from an adult in good health.

V gene TRBV7-2 combines with J gene TRBJ2-3; the match to TRBD1 covers 7 bases. Germline-derived CDR1 and CDR2 are SGHTA and FQGNSA. J lost 5 bases, V lost 5 bases, and 10 bases had no gene match. The CDR3 totals 15 residues. In DNA, the CDR3 is TGTGCCAGCAGCCCAGAGGGACAGCTAAGAGATACGCAGTATTTT. It specifies CASSPEGQLRDTQYF.

This rearrangement joins TRBV2 to TRBJ1-6, with D possibly matching TRBD1 (5 bases). The germline V gene has CDR1 SNHLY and CDR2 FYNNEI. V was clipped by 6 bases and J by 5 bases, with 11 bases between them. The CDR3 has 14 residues. CDR3 in amino acids: CASRKTADNSPLHF. CDR3 bases: TGTGCCAGCAGAAAGACAGCCGATAATTCACCCCTCCACTTT.

The chain joins TRBV28 to TRBJ1-1, with a tentative D call TRBD1 (6 bases). Germline values: CDR1 MDHEN, CDR2 SYDVKM. V gave up 7 bases and J gave up 12 bases, with 18 bases separating them. This CDR3 is built from 12 residues. CDR3: CASTTPSGEPFF. The DNA of the CDR3 is TGTGCCAGCACCACTCCTTCAGGGGAACCTTTCTTT.

This chain joins TRBV19 and TRBJ1-2; weak D call: TRBD1 (6 bases). Trimming took off 4 bases at V and 7 bases at J, with 31 bases between the two ends. Looked up from germline, CDR1 is LNHDA and CDR2 is SQIVND (reference sequence). The CDR3 runs to 19 residues. The CDR3 is CASSTSGGAQAMTQGGYTF. CDR3 DNA sequence: TGTGCCAGTAGTACCTCCGGGGGCGCCCAAGCCATGACGCAGGGTGGCTACACCTTC.

The J gene is TRBJ2-1, the V gene TRBV27; 9 bases are shared with TRBD1. Germline V gene lookup returns CDR1 MNHEY and CDR2 SMNVEV (reference sequence). Unmatched junction bases numbered 3, after V lost 4 bases and J lost 2 bases. The CDR3 extends over 15 amino acids. The CDR3 spells CASSSGTGTYNEQFF. CDR3 in DNA: TGTGCCAGCAGTTCCGGGACAGGGACCTACAATGAGCAGTTCTTC.

This clone was observed a handful of times. The V call is TRBV19, the J call TRBJ1-2; no definite D call. This CDR3 is 14 amino acids long. The V and J ends lost 3 bases and 5 bases respectively, with 13 bases between them. The germline V gene has CDR1 LNHDA and CDR2 SQIVND (reference sequence). The CDR3 spells CASSMDRAGYGYTF. CDR3 coding DNA: TGTGCCAGTAGTATGGATAGGGCGGGGTATGGCTACACCTTC.

V and J are TRBV4-2 and TRBJ2-1, with 12 bases that match TRBD2. Germline V gene lookup returns CDR1 LGHNA and CDR2 YNFKEQ. The CDR3 extends over 16 amino acids. The J segment lost 4 bases and the V segment lost 4 bases, leaving 5 bases of the junction unmatched. The CDR3 coding sequence is TGTGCCAGCAGCCCGATGACTAGCGGGGGTTACAATGAGCAGTTCTTC. It specifies CASSPMTSGGYNEQFF.

This clone was detected a few times. The chain links TRBV19 to TRBJ1-2; weak D call: TRBD1 (6 bases). CDR1 is LNHDA, CDR2 SQIVND, per germline (reference sequence). The V end was cut by 8 bases, the J end by 4 bases, with 17 bases between. The CDR3 has 14 residues. The CDR3 here is CASLGGQSAYGYTF. The CDR3 DNA is TGTGCCAGTCTAGGGGGGCAATCGGCCTATGGCTACACCTTC.

The gene calls are TRBV11-2 and TRBJ2-2, with 8 bases lining up with TRBD2. V shed 2 bases and J 3 bases; nucleotides not matched to a gene: 5. Per the germline V gene, CDR1 is SGHAT and CDR2 is FQNNGV. The CDR3 spans 16 residues. The CDR3: CASSLQAGAYTGELFF. CDR3 DNA: TGTGCCAGCAGCTTACAAGCGGGGGCCTACACCGGGGAGCTGTTTTTT.

The chain links TRBV9 to TRBJ1-1; maybe TRBD1 (5 bases). The V end was cut by 5 bases, the J end by 4 bases, with 12 bases between. The CDR3 consists of 13 residues. Germline CDR1 and CDR2: SGDLS and YYNGEE. This CDR3 is CASRGSGTTEAFF. CDR3 sequence (DNA): TGTGCCAGCAGGGGCAGTGGGACCACTGAAGCTTTCTTT.

This sequence joins TRBV28 and TRBJ1-2; D is uncertain. Germline CDR1 MDHEN, CDR2 SYDVKM. This CDR3 is built from 10 residues. V gave up 10 bases and J gave up 8 bases, with 11 bases separating them. The CDR3 nucleotides read TGTGCCACCAAACTCGTCGGCTACACCTTC. Translating it yields CATKLVGYTF.

The chain has TRBV14 and TRBJ1-1; 8 bases are a match to TRBD1. Germline lookup yields CDR1 SGHDN and CDR2 FVKESK. The CDR3 length is 13 residues. After removal of 4 bases from V and 7 bases from J, the junction contained 5 bases not matched to a gene. The CDR3 reads CASSPGQGLEAFF. The CDR3 bases are TGTGCCAGCAGCCCCGGACAGGGTCTTGAAGCTTTCTTT.

This chain links TRBV5-1 with TRBJ2-1; 11 nucleotides agree with TRBD2. V trimming: 7 bases; J trimming: 2 bases; junction bases outside the gene matches: 2. The germline CDR1 and CDR2 sequences are SGHRS and YFSETQ. The CDR3 length is 14 residues. CDR3 in DNA: TGCGCCAGCCAACTAGCGGGGGCCTACAATGAGCAGTTCTTC. Amino acids: CASQLAGAYNEQFF.